Detailed here is one TCR beta chain. The CDR3 spans 13 residues. V was pared by 4 bases and J by 6 bases, with 12 bases between. Germline V gene data show CDR1 as SGHTA and CDR2 as FQGNSA. The data belong to a study of blood T cell repertoires in COVID-19. Sequenced by immunoSEQ multiplex PCR; TCRdb stores in-frame clones only, minus some. Of about 170,000 clones in the sample, 70% to 90% were seen once. The sequenced material came from peripheral blood. The clonotype was recovered from an older man with COVID-19, enrolled during active disease. This chain uses TRBV7-2 with TRBJ1-2; no reliable D call. The CDR3 is CASSSTSWDGYTF. The CDR3 nucleotides read TGTGCCAGCAGCTCGACTTCCTGGGATGGCTACACCTTC.